The clone carrying this T cell receptor beta chain has just a few counts. Its antigen is not known. This specimen belongs to a study of T-cell reconstitution after alpha-beta-depleted transplantation in children. General study points: Where alpha-beta T cells came from about two months after transplant was reportedly several hundred expanded graft clones.

The TCRbeta library incorporated unique molecular identifiers. TCRdb re-derived calls from the PCR reads in MiXCR, one entry per CDR3 protein. The top ten clones hold approximately 7% of a sample with some 300,000 distinct CDR3 sequences, around 9.1% of them seen once. The germline gives CDR1 SGHTA, CDR2 FQGNSA. CDR3 size: 16 residues. V shed 0 bases and J 2 bases; nucleotides not matched to a gene: 4. The receptor comes from a boy under two years old with acute myeloid leukemia, due to receive a stem cell transplant. The chain is built from TRBV7-2 and TRBJ2-4; 7 positions match TRBD1. This sample comprised PBMCs, obtained before TCRalphabeta/CD19-depleted stem cell transplant. The CDR3 nucleotides are TGTGCCAGCAGCTTAGCCTACAGGGGACCCAAAAACATTCAGTACTTC. This translates into CASSLAYRGPKNIQYF.